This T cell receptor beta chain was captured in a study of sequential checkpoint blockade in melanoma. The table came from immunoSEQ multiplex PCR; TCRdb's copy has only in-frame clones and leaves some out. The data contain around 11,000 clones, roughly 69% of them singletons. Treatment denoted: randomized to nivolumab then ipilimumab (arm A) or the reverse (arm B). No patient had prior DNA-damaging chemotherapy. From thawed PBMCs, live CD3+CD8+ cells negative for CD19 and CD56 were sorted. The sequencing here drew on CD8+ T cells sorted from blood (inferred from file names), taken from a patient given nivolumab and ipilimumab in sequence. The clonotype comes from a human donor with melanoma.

CDR3 residues: CASSLLEPPGSGNTIYF. The CDR3, as DNA: TGTGCCAGCAGTTTGCTTGAGCCGCCGGGATCTGGAAACACCATATATTTT. The chain links TRBV28 to TRBJ1-3; the D is unclear. This CDR3 has 17 amino acids. The ends were cut back, 3 bases at V and 1 base at J, with 16 bases in the middle. CDR1 and CDR2 from the germline V gene are MDHEN and SYDVKM. The full variable domain, with the rest looked up from reference TRBV28 and TRBJ1-3, is DVKVTQSSRYLVKRTGEKVFLECVQDMDHENMFWYRQDPGLGLRLIYFSYDVKMKEKGDIPEGYSVSREKKERFSLILESASTNQTSMYLCASSLLEPPGSGNTIYFGEGSWLTVV.